What follows is one T cell receptor (beta chain) and its context. Its antigen remains unknown. The junction had 5 bases not matched to a gene; V was cut back by 6 bases and J by 5 bases. Germline V gives CDR1 SQVTM, CDR2 ANQGSEA. This CDR3 has 13 amino acids. These data come from a study of OX40 agonist ivuxolimab in advanced cancers. Study as a whole: In this cohort, patients received ivuxolimab, an agonistic anti-OX40 (CD134) antibody. Cancers in dose escalation were hepatocellular, melanoma, renal cell and head and neck. Three partial responders included one hepatocellular carcinoma patient and two cutaneous melanoma patients.

General observations from the study: Patients who responded partially at 0.1-3.0 mg/kg showed clonal expansion ranking among the lowest.

The protocol was immunoSEQ multiplex PCR, while the TCRdb copy is restricted to in-frame clones and leaves out a portion. The sample contains approximately 39,000 clones, around 85% of which appear only once. The sequence came from an adult with an advanced solid tumor such as melanoma, head and neck, liver or kidney cancer. The sequencing here drew on CD4+ or CD8+ T cells sorted from blood, taken in a trial of the OX40 agonist ivuxolimab. The rearrangement uses TRBV29-1 and TRBJ2-5, with 11 bases that match TRBD1. Here the CDR3 reads CSVRTGGWETQYF. CDR3 sequence (DNA): TGCAGCGTCAGGACAGGGGGCTGGGAGACCCAGTACTTC.